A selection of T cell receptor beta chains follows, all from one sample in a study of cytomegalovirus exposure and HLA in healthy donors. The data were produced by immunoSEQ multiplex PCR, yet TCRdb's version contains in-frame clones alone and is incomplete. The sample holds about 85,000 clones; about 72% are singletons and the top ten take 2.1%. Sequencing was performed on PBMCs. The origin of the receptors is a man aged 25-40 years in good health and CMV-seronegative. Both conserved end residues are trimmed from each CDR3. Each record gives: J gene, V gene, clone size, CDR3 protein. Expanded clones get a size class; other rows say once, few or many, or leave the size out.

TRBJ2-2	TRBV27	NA	ASTNTGELF
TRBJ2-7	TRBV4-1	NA	ASSPRTGDEQY
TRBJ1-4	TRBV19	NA	ASMGHRLEKLF
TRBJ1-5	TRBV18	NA	ASSPNDRNQPQH
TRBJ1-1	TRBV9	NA	ASSPMETEAF
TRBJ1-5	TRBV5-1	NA	ASPSGQAISFDNQPQH
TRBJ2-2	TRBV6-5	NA	ASSYARRAGELF
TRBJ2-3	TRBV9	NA	ASSVGLGQHRSSTDTQY
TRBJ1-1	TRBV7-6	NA	ASSRMEPTEAF
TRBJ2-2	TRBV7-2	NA	ASSLMRIDTGELF
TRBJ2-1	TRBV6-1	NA	ASSDLGRGIGEQF
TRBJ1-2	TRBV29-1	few	SVEVRGGYT
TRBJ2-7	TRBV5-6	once	ASSPGQLYEQY
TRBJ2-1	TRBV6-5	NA	ASSSTPGWEQF
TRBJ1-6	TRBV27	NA	ASGDRASPLH
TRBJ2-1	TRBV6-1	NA	ASSASLGGDFLNEQF
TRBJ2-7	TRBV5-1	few	ASSLETGGVYEQY
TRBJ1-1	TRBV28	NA	ASRLGQGGTEAF
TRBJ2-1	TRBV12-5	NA	ASGGQAPYNEQF
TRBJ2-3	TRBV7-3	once	ASSRTSGSTDTQY
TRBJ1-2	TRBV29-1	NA	SVDPLGQGA
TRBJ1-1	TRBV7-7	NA	ASSLFQGREGNTEAF
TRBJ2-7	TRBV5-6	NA	ASSLRGLKYEQY
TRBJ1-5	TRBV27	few	ASSVTGAGRNQPQH
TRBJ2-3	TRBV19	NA	ASSRGLAGDADTQY
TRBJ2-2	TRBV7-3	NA	ASSSGVVAGELF
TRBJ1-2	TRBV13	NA	ASNWDRERGYT
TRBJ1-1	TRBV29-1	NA	SVRSGLTEAF
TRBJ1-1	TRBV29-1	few	SVQGRAVNTEAF
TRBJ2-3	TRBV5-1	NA	ASSLAAGGLTQY
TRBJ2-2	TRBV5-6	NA	ASSVGPTGELF
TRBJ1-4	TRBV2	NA	ASRGDRVEKLF
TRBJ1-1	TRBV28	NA	ASRWTGPEAF
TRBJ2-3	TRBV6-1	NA	ASGLARTTDTQY
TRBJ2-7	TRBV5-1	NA	ASSLGHSFEQY
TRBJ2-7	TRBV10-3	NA	AITSGQGYEQY
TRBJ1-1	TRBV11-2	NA	ASSFSDRATEAF
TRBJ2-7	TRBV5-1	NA	ASSYPGQGGEQY
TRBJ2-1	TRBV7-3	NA	ASSSYRDSSYNEQF
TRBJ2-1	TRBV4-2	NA	ASSQEAYEQF
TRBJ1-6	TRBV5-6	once	ASSLRQGRANSPLH
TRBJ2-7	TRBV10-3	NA	AIMGQGATYEQY
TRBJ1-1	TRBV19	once	ASSMGQLNTEAF
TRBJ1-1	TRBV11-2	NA	ASGLGQALTEAF
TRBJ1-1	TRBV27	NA	ASSFLGGALLEAF
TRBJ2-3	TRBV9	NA	ASSAQNRDTDTQY
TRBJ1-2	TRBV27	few	ASSSPDRTHGYT